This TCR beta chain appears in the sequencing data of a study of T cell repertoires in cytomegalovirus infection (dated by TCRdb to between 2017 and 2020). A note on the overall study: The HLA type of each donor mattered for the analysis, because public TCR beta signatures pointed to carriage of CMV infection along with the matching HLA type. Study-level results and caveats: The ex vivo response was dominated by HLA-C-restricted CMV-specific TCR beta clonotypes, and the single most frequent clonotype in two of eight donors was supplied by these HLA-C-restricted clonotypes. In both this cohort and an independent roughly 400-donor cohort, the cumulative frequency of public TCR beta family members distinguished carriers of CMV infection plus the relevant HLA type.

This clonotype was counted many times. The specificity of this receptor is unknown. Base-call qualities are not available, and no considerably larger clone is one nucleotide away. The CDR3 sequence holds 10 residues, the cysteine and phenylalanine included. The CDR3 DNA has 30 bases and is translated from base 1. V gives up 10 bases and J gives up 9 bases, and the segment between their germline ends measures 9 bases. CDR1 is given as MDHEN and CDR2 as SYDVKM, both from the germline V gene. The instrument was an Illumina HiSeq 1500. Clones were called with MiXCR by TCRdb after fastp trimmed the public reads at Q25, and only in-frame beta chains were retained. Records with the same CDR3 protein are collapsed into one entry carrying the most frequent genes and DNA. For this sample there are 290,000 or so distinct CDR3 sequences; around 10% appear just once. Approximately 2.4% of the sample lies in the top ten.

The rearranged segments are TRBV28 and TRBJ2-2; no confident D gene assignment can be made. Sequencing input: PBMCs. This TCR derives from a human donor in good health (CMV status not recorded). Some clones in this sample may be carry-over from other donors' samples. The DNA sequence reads TGTGCCACCCGGATGCGGGAGCTGTTTTTT. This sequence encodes CATRMRELFF.